The TCR beta chain described here comes from a study of T cells in Graves' hyperthyroidism and ophthalmopathy. Diagnosis relied on clinical symptoms, serum thyroxine and TRAb, thyroid ultrasound and orbital computed tomography. Study-level points and caveats: Ophthalmopathy cases were set apart from stable hyperthyroidism by a 13 V-J model.

Worth noting for this clonotype: Its antigen is as yet unknown.

The investigators amplified TCR beta CDR3 regions from RNA transcripts. In the first-round RT-PCR of the TCR CDR3, the HTBI primer set was used. TCRdb reanalysed the multiplex PCR reads using MiXCR and keeps one entry per CDR3 protein. The repertoire includes approximately 530,000 distinct CDR3 sequences, approximately 15% of them detected once, and approximately 18% sits in the top ten. The CDR3 contains 14 residues. In germline, CDR1 is DFQATT, CDR2 SNEGSKA (reference sequence). J was trimmed by 6 bases and V by 5 bases; bases with no gene match: 10. The clonotype comes from a young woman with Graves' hyperthyroidism. The chain recombines TRBV20-1 with TRBJ2-3; 8 bases map to TRBD1. What was sequenced was blood. CDR3 region: CSAAGTGPMDTQYF. The CDR3 nucleotides read TGCAGTGCTGCCGGGACAGGTCCCATGGATACGCAGTATTTT.